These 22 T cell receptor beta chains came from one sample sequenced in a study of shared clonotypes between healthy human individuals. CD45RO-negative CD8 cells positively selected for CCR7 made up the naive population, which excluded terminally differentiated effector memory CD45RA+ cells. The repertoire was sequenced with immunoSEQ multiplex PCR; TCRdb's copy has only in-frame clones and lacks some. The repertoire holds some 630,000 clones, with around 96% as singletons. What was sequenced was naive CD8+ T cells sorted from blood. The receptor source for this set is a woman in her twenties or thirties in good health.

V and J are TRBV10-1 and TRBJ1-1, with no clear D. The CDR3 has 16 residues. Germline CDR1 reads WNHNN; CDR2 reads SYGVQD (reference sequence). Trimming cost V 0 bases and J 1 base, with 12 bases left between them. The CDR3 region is CASSESGQDENTEAFF. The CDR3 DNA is TGCGCCAGCAGTGAGTCAGGGCAGGATGAGAACACTGAAGCTTTCTTT.

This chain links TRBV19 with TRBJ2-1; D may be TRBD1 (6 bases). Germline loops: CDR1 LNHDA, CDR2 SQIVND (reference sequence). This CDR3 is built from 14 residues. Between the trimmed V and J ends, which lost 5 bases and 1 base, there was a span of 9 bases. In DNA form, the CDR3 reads TGTGCCAGTAGTTGGGACATATCCTACAATGAGCAGTTCTTC. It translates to CASSWDISYNEQFF.

CDR3 sequence reads: CASSASGTQETQYF. CDR3 DNA sequence: TGTGCCAGCAGCGCGAGCGGGACTCAAGAGACCCAGTACTTC. The chain links TRBV9 to TRBJ2-5, with 7 bases matching TRBD2. V dropped 3 bases and J dropped 2; count of bases not matched to a gene: 4. From germline, CDR1 is SGDLS and CDR2 YYNGEE. This CDR3 has 14 residues.

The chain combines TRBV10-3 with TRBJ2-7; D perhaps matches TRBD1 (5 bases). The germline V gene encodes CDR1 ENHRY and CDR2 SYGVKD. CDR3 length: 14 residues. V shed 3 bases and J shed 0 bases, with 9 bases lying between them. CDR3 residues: CAISDQGYSYEQYF. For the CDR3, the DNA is TGTGCCATCAGTGACCAGGGATACTCCTACGAGCAGTACTTC.

The CDR3 nucleotides read TGTGCCAGCAGACCGAGGGGCGATGAGCAGTTCTTC. Amino acids: CASRPRGDEQFF. The V call is TRBV27, the J call TRBJ2-1; D could derive from TRBD1 or TRBD2 (5 bases each). Germline V gene lookup returns CDR1 MNHEY and CDR2 SMNVEV (reference sequence). The V end was cut by 6 bases, the J end by 8 bases, with 11 bases between. There are 12 residues in the CDR3.

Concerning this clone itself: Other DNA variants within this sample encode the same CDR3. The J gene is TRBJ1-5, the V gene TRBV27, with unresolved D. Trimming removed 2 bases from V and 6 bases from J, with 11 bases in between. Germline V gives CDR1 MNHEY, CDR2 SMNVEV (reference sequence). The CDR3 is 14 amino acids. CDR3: CASSLIGSGQPQHF. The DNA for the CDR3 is TGTGCCAGCAGTTTAATAGGGAGCGGTCAGCCCCAGCATTTT.

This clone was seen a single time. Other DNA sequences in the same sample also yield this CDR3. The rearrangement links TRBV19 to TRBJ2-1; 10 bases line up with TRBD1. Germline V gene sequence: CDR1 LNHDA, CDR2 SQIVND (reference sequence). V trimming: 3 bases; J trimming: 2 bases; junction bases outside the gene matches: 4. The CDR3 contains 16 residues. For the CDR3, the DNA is TGTGCCAGTAGTATTGGCGGGACAGGGGCCTACAATGAGCAGTTCTTC. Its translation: CASSIGGTGAYNEQFF.

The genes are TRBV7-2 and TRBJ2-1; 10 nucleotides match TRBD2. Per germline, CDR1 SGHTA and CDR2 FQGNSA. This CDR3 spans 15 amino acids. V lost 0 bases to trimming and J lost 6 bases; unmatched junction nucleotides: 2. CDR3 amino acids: CASSLAPSGSNEQFF. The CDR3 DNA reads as TGTGCCAGCAGCTTAGCCCCTAGCGGGAGCAATGAGCAGTTCTTC.

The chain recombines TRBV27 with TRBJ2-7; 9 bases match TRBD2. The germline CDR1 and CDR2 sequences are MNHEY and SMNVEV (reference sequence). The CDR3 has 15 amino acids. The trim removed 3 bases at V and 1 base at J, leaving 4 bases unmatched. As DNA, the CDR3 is TGTGCCAGCAGTTTTAGCGGGAGCCCTTCCTACGAGCAGTACTTC. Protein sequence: CASSFSGSPSYEQYF.

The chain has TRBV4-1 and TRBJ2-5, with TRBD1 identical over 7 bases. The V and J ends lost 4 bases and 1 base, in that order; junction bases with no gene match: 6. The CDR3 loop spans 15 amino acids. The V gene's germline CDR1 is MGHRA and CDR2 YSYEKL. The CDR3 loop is CASSLYRDSQETQYF. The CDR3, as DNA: TGCGCCAGCAGCCTTTATAGGGACAGCCAAGAGACCCAGTACTTC.

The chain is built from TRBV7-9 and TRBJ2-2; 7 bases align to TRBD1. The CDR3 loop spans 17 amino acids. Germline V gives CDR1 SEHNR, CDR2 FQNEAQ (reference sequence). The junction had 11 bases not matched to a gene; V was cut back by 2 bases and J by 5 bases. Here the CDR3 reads CASSLSDRVVDTGELFF. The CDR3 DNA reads TGTGCCAGCAGCTTATCCGACAGGGTAGTTGATACCGGGGAGCTGTTTTTT.

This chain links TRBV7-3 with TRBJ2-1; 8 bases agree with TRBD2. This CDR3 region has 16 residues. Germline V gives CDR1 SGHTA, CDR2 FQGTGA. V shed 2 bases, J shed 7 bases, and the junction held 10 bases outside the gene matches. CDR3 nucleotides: TGTGCCAGCAGCTTATCGTACAGCGGGAGTTGGAATGAGCAGTTCTTC. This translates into CASSLSYSGSWNEQFF. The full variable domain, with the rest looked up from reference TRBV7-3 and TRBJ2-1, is GAGVSQTPSNKVTEKGKYVELRCDPISGHTALYWYRQSLGQGPEFLIYFQGTGAADDSGLPNDRFFAVRPEGSVSTLKIQRTERGDSAVYLCASSLSYSGSWNEQFFGPGTRLTVL.

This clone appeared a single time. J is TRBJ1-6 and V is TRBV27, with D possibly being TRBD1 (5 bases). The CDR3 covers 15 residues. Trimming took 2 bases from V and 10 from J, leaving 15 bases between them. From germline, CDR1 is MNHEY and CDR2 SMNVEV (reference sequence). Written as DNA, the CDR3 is TGTGCCAGCAGTTTAGGGGCAGGTCAAGGATCACCCCTCCACTTT. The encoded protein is CASSLGAGQGSPLHF.

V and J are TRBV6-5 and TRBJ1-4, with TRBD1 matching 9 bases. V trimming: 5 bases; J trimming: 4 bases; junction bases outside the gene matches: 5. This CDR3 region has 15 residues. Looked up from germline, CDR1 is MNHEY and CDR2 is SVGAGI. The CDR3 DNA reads TGTGCCAGCAGTCCCGGGACAGGGATTAATGAAAAACTGTTTTTT. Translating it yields CASSPGTGINEKLFF.

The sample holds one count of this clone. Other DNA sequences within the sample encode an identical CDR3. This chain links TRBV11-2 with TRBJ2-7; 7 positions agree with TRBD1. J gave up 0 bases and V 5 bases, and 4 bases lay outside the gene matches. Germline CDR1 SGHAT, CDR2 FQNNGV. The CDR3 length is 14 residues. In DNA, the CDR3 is TGTGCCAGCAGCGCGACAGGGACCTCCTACGAGCAGTACTTC. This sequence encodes CASSATGTSYEQYF.

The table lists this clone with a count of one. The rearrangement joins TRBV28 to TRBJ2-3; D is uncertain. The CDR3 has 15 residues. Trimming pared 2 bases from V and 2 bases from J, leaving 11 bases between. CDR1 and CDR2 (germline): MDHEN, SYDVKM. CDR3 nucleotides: TGTGCCAGCAGTTTAAGGGCTAGTCTCACAGATACGCAGTATTTT. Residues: CASSLRASLTDTQYF.

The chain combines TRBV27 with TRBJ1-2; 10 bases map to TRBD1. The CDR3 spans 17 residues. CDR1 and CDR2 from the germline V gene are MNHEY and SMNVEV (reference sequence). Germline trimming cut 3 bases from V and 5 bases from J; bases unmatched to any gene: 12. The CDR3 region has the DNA TGTGCCAGCAGTTTTCTACCGGGACAGGGGCACCATTATGGCTACACCTTC. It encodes CASSFLPGQGHHYGYTF.

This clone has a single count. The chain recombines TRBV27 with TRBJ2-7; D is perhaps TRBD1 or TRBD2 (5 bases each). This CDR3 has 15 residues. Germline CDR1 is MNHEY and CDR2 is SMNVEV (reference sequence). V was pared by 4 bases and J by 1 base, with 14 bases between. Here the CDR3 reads CASSYLGERSYEQYF. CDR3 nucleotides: TGTGCCAGCAGTTACCTAGGGGAGCGTTCCTACGAGCAGTACTTC.

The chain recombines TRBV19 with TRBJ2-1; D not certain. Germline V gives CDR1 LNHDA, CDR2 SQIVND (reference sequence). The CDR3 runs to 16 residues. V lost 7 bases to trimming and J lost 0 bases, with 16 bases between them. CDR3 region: CASTPAQTSSYNEQFF. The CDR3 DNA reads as TGTGCCAGTACTCCCGCCCAGACCAGCTCCTACAATGAGCAGTTCTTC.

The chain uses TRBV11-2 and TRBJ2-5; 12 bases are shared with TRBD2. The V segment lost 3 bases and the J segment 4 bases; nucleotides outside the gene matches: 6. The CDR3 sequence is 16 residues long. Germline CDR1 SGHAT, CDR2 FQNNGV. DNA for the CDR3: TGTGCCAGCAGCTTGACTAGCGGGAGAGACTCAGAGACCCAGTACTTC. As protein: CASSLTSGRDSETQYF.

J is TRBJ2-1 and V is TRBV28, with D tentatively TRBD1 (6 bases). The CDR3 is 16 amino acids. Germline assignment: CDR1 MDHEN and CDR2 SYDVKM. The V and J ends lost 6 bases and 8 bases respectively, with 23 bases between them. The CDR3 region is CASSFNRQDLRDEQFF. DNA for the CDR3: TGTGCCAGCAGCTTCAACCGACAGGACCTCCGTGATGAGCAGTTCTTC.

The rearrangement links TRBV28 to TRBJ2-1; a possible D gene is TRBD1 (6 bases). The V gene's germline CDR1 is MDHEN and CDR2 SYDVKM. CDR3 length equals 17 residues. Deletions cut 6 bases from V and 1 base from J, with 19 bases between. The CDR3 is CASRPSGPGESYNEQFF. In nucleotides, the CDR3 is TGTGCCAGCAGACCCTCCGGGCCAGGGGAGTCCTACAATGAGCAGTTCTTC.